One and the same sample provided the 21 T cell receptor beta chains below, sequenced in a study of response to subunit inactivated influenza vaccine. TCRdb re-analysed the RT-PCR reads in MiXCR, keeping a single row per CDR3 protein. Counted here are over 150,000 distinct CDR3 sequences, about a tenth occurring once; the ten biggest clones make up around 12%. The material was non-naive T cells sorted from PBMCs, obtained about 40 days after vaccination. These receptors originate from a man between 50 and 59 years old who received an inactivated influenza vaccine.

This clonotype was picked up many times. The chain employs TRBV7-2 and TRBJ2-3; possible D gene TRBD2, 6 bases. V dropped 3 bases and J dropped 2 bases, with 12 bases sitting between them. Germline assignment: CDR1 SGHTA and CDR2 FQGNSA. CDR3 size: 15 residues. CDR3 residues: CASSFGGPPTDTQYF. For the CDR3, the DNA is TGTGCCAGCAGCTTCGGAGGGCCCCCCACAGATACGCAGTATTTT.

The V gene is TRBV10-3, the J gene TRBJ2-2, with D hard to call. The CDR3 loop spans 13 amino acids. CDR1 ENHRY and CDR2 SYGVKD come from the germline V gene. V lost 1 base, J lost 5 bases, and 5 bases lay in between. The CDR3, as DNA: TGTGCCATCAGTGAGTTAGAAACCGGGGAGCTGTTTTTT. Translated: CAISELETGELFF.

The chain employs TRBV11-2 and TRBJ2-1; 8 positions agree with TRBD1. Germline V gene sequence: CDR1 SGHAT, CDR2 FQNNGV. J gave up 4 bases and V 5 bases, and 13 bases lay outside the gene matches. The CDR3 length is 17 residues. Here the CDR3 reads CASSPREPGQVYNEQFF. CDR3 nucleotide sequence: TGTGCCAGCAGCCCTCGGGAGCCGGGACAGGTGTACAATGAGCAGTTCTTC.

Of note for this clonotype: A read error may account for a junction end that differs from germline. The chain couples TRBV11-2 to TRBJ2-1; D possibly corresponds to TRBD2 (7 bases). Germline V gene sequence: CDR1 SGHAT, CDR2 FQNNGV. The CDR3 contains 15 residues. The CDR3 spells CANSWGGGPYNEQFF. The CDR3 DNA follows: TGTGCCAACAGCTGGGGCGGGGGCCCCTACAATGAGCAGTTCTTC.

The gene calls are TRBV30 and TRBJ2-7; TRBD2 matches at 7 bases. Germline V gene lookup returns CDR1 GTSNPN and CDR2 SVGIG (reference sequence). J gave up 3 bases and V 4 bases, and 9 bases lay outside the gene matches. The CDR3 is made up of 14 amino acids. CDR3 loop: CAWTPGLVGYEQYF. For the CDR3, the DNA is TGTGCCTGGACACCCGGACTAGTTGGCTACGAGCAGTACTTC.

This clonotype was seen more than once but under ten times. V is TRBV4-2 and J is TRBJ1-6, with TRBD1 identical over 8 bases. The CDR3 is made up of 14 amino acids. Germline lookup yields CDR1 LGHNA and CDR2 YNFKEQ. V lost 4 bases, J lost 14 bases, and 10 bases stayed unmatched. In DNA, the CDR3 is TGTGCCAGCAGCCGTGGGACAGGAGAAGACACCCTCCACTTT. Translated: CASSRGTGEDTLHF.

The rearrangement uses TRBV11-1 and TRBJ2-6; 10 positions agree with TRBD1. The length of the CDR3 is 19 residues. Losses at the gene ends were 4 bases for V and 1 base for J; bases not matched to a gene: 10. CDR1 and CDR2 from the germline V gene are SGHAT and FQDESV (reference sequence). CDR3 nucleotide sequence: TGTGCCAGCAGCTCTTACCGGGACAGGGGAGAATCTGGGGCCAACGTCCTGACTTTC. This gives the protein CASSSYRDRGESGANVLTF.

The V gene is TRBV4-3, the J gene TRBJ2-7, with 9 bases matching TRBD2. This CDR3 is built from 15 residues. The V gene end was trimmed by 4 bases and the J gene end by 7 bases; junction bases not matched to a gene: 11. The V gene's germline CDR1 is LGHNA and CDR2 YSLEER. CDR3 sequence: CASSRERGDLWEQYF. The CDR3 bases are TGCGCCAGCAGCCGAGAGCGGGGGGACCTCTGGGAGCAGTACTTC.

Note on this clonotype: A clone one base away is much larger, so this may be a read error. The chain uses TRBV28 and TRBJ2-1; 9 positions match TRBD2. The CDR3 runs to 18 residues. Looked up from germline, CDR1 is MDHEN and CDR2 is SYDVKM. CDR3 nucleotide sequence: TGTGCCAGCAGTTTACGCGGGGGGGTATCAAGCTCCTACAAAGAGCAGTTCTTC. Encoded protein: CASSLRGGVSSSYKEQFF. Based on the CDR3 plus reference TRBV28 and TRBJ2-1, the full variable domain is DVKVTQSSRYLVKRTGEKVFLECVQDMDHENMFWYRQDPGLGLRLIYFSYDVKMKEKGDIPEGYSVSREKKERFSLILESASTNQTSMYLCASSLRGGVSSSYKEQFFGPGTRLTVL.

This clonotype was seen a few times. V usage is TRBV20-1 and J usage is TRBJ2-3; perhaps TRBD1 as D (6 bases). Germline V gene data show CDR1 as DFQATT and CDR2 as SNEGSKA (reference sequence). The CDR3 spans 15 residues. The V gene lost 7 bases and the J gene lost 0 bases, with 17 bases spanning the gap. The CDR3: CSVRRRDTSTDTQYF. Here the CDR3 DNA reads TGCAGTGTTCGTCGTCGGGACACGAGCACAGATACGCAGTATTTT.

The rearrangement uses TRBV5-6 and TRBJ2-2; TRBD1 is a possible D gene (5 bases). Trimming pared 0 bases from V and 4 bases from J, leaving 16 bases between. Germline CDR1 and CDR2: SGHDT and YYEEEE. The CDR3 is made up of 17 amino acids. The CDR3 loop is CASSLGLDSTPTGELFF. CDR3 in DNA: TGTGCCAGCAGCTTGGGGCTTGACAGTACTCCCACCGGGGAGCTGTTTTTT. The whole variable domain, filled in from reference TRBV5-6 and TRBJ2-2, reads DAGVTQSPTHLIKTRGQQVTLRCSPKSGHDTVSWYQQALGQGPQFIFQYYEEEERQRGNFPDRFSGHQFPNYSSELNVNALLLGDSALYLCASSLGLDSTPTGELFFGEGSRLTVL.

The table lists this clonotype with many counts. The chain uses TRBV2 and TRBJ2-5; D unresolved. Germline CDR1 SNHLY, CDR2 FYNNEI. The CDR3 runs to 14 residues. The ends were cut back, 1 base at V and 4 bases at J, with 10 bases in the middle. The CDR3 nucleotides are TGTGCCAGCAGTGAAGATGGGTTTGGAGAGACCCAGTACTTC. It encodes CASSEDGFGETQYF.

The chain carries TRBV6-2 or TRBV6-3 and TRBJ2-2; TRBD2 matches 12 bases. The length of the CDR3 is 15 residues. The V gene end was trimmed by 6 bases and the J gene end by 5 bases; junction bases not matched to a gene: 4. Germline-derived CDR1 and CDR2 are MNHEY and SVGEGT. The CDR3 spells CASRTGTSGTGELFF. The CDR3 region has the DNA TGTGCCAGCAGGACCGGGACTAGCGGGACCGGGGAGCTGTTTTTT.

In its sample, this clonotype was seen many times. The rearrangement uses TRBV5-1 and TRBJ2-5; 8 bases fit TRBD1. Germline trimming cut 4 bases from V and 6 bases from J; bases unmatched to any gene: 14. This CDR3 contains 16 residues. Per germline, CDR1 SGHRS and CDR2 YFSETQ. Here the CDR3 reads CASSPGLSTGGKTQYF. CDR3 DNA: TGCGCCAGCAGCCCTGGCTTGTCCACAGGGGGGAAGACCCAGTACTTC.

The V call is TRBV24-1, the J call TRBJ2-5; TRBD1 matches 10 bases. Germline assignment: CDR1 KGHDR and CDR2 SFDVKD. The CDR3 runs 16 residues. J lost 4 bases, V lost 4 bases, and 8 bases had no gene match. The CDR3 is CATSDRTGGKGETQYF. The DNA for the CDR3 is TGTGCCACCAGTGACCGGACAGGGGGTAAAGGAGAGACCCAGTACTTC.

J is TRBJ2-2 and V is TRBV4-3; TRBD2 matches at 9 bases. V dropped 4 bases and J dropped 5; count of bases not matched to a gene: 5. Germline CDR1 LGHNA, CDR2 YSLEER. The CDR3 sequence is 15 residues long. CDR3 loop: CASSRPAGGTGELFF. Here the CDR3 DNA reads TGCGCCAGCAGCCGACCAGCGGGGGGTACCGGGGAGCTGTTTTTT.

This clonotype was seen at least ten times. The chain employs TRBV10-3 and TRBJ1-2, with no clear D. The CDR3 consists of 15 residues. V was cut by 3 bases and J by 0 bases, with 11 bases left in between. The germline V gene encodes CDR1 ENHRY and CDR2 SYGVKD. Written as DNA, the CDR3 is TGTGCCATCAGTGACTCGGCGCTAGCTAACTATGGCTACACCTTC. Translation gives CAISDSALANYGYTF.

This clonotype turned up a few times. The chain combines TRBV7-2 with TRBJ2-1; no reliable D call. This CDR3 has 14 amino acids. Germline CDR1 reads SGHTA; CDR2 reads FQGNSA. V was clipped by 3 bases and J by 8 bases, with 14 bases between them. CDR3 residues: CASSFVGYSHEQFF. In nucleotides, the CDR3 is TGTGCCAGCAGCTTCGTGGGTTACAGCCATGAGCAGTTCTTC.

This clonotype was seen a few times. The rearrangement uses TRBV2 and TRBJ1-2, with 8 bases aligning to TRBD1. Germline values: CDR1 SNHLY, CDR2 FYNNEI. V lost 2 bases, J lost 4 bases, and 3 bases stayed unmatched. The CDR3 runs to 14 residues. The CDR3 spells CASSEQGAGYGYTF. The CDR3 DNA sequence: TGTGCCAGCAGTGAACAGGGGGCGGGCTATGGCTACACCTTC.

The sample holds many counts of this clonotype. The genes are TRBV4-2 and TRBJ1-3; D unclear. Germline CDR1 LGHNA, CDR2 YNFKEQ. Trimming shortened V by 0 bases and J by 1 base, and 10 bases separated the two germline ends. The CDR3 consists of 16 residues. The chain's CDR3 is CASSQERGASGNTIYF. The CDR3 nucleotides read TGTGCCAGCAGCCAAGAGCGGGGAGCTTCTGGAAACACCATATATTTT.

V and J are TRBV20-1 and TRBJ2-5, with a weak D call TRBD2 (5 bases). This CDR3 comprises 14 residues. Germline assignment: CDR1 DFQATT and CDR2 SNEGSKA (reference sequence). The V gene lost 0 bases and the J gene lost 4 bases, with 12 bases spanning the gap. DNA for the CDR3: TGCAGTGCTAGAGATCTCCCTAGCCGAGAGACCCAGTACTTC. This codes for CSARDLPSRETQYF.